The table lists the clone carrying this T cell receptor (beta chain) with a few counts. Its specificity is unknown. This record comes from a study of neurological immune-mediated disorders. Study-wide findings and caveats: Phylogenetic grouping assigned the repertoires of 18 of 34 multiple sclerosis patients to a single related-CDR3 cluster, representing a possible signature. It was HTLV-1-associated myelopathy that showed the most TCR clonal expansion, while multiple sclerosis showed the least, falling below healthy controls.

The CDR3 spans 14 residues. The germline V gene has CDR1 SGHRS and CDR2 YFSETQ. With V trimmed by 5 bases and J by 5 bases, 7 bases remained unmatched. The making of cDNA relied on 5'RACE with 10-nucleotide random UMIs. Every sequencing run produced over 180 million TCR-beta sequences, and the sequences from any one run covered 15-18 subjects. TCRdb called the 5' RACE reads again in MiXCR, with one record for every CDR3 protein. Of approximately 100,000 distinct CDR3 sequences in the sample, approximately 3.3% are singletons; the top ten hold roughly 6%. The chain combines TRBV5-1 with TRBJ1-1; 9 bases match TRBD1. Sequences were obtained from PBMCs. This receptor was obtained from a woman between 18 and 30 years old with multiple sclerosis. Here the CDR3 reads CASRPSQGATEAFF. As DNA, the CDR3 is TGCGCCAGCAGACCCTCACAGGGGGCGACTGAAGCTTTCTTT. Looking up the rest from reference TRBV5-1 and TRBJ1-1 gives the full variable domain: KAGVTQTPRYLIKTRGQQVTLSCSPISGHRSVSWYQQTPGQGLQFLFEYFSETQRNKGNFPGRFSGRQFSNSRSEMNVSTLELGDSALYLCASRPSQGATEAFFGQGTRLTVV.